This TCR beta chain was obtained from a study of cytomegalovirus exposure and HLA in healthy donors. The study, taken as a whole, reports: Relative to equally common others, HLA-associated TCR beta chains showed greater clonal expansion in a later analysis. The study carried out a later analysis of TCR beta sequences. It associated under 20,000 of them with specific HLA alleles at a false discovery rate of 0.05.

In regard to this clone: Its antigen remains unknown.

CDR1 MDHEN and CDR2 SYDVKM come from the germline V gene. V lost 6 bases to trimming and J lost 0 bases, with 11 bases between them. This CDR3 has 14 amino acids. The PCR had 60 Vbeta and 13 Jbeta primers. Sequencing was performed with immunoSEQ multiplex PCR; in TCRdb, only in-frame clones are kept and a portion is missing. The table records 160,000 or so clones, approximately 86% of them present only once. The chain recombines TRBV28 with TRBJ1-1; D is ambiguous. This receptor was obtained from a young woman in good health and CMV-seronegative. The source material was PBMCs. The CDR3 region has the DNA TGTGCCAGCAGCGATGGTAGAATGAACACTGAAGCTTTCTTT. Its translation: CASSDGRMNTEAFF.